Below, 26 T cell receptor beta chains from the same sample are listed, as sequenced in a study of blood T cell repertoires in COVID-19. The table came from immunoSEQ multiplex PCR; TCRdb's copy has only in-frame clones and leaves some out. The sample lists hundreds of thousands of clones, more than 70% seen once, with approximately 10% in the top ten. The sequenced sample was peripheral blood. The receptors here all came from a woman aged 25-40 years with COVID-19, enrolled during active disease.

The rearrangement links TRBV24-1 to TRBJ2-7, with 8 bases lining up with TRBD1. Germline-derived CDR1 and CDR2 are KGHDR and SFDVKD. This CDR3 region has 14 residues. After removal of 4 bases from V and 5 bases from J, the junction contained 6 bases not matched to a gene. CDR3 amino acids: CATSDTTGVDEQYF. The DNA of the CDR3 is TGTGCCACCAGTGACACGACAGGGGTGGACGAGCAGTACTTC.

V and J are TRBV6-2 or TRBV6-3 and TRBJ1-1; 7 bases fit TRBD1. Germline lookup yields CDR1 MNHEY and CDR2 SVGEGT. The V and J ends lost 6 bases and 0 bases, in that order; junction bases with no gene match: 4. The CDR3 contains 14 residues. CDR3 sequence: CASSRQGLNTEAFF. The CDR3 nucleotides read TGTGCCAGCAGCCGACAGGGATTGAACACTGAAGCTTTCTTT.

This chain joins TRBV19 and TRBJ1-5; D ambiguous. V was shortened by 3 bases and J by 5 bases, with 11 bases between the two germline ends. The CDR3 totals 14 residues. Germline V gene lookup returns CDR1 LNHDA and CDR2 SQIVND (reference sequence). The CDR3 is CASSIRKLDQPQHF. The CDR3 nucleotides are TGTGCCAGTAGTATCAGGAAACTGGATCAGCCCCAGCATTTT. Full variable domain (rest looked up from reference TRBV19 and TRBJ1-5): DGGITQSPKYLFRKEGQNVTLSCEQNLNHDAMYWYRQDPGQGLRLIYYSQIVNDFQKGDIAEGYSVSREKKESFPLTVTSAQKNPTAFYLCASSIRKLDQPQHFGDGTRLSIL.

The gene calls are TRBV5-1 and TRBJ2-1; D uncertain. Deletions cut 1 base from V and 2 bases from J, with 10 bases between. The germline gives CDR1 SGHRS, CDR2 YFSETQ. The CDR3 length is 15 residues. The chain's CDR3 is CASSLWPETYNEQFF. As DNA, the CDR3 is TGCGCCAGCAGCTTGTGGCCGGAGACCTACAATGAGCAGTTCTTC.

This sequence joins TRBV2 and TRBJ2-2; D possibly corresponds to TRBD2 (6 bases). V lost 8 bases, J lost 1 base, and 11 bases lay in between. Germline V CDR1 and CDR2: SNHLY, FYNNEI. This CDR3 has 14 amino acids. The CDR3 region is CASSYGGNTGELFF. DNA for the CDR3: TGTGCCAGCTCCTACGGGGGGAACACCGGGGAGCTGTTTTTT.

V usage is TRBV27 and J usage is TRBJ2-2; 8 bases line up with TRBD2. This CDR3 is 17 amino acids long. The germline V gene encodes CDR1 MNHEY and CDR2 SMNVEV (reference sequence). The J segment lost 7 bases and the V segment lost 3 bases, leaving 13 bases of the junction unmatched. DNA of the CDR3: TGTGCCAGCAGTTTGTGGCAGCGGGAGTTCTCCGTCGGGGAGCTGTTTTTT. The encoded protein is CASSLWQREFSVGELFF.

V gene TRBV28 combines with J gene TRBJ1-2; 10 nucleotides match TRBD1. The CDR3 has 14 amino acids. V lost 3 bases and J lost 9; bases outside the gene matches: 7. The germline V gene encodes CDR1 MDHEN and CDR2 SYDVKM. Written as DNA, the CDR3 is TGTGCCAGCAGTTTTCGGGACAGGGGTCTTAGCTACACCTTC. Protein: CASSFRDRGLSYTF.

V and J are TRBV5-1 and TRBJ2-2, with TRBD2 matching over 9 bases. Germline-derived CDR1 and CDR2 are SGHRS and YFSETQ. The J segment lost 2 bases and the V segment lost 0 bases, leaving 5 bases of the junction unmatched. The length of the CDR3 is 17 residues. CDR3 sequence (DNA): TGCGCCAGCAGCTTGGGGGCTAGCGGGATTAACACCGGGGAGCTGTTTTTT. Translating it yields CASSLGASGINTGELFF.

This chain uses TRBV5-4 with TRBJ1-2; 7 nucleotides align to TRBD1. The CDR3 consists of 13 residues. Per the germline V gene, CDR1 is SGHNT and CDR2 is YYREEE (reference sequence). Trimming took 3 bases from V and 8 from J; bases not matched to a gene: 7. CDR3 amino acids: CASSYRQGRGYTF. The CDR3 coding sequence is TGTGCCAGCAGCTACCGACAGGGCAGGGGCTACACCTTC.

This chain links TRBV6-6 with TRBJ1-6; D is undetermined. V shed 6 bases and J shed 14 bases, with 14 bases lying between them. Germline loops: CDR1 MNHNY, CDR2 SVGAGI (reference sequence). This CDR3 spans 12 amino acids. This CDR3 is CASREGWMTLHF. Written as DNA, the CDR3 is TGTGCCAGCAGAGAGGGTTGGATGACCCTCCACTTT.

This rearrangement joins TRBV27 to TRBJ2-1; TRBD2 matches 8 bases. This CDR3 comprises 14 residues. CDR1 and CDR2 from the germline V gene are MNHEY and SMNVEV (reference sequence). The ends lost 7 bases at V and 6 bases at J; junction bases unmatched: 8. Here the CDR3 reads CASIGLAGSNEQFF. In DNA, the CDR3 is TGTGCCAGCATAGGGCTAGCGGGTTCCAATGAGCAGTTCTTC.

V and J are TRBV18 and TRBJ2-1, with TRBD1 matching 8 bases. Germline V gene sequence: CDR1 KGHSH, CDR2 LQKENI. V gave up 2 bases and J gave up 3 bases; unmatched junction bases: 3. This CDR3 is 15 amino acids long. The CDR3 DNA follows: TGTGCCAGCTCACCAGCCGGGACAGGCTACAATGAGCAGTTCTTC. This sequence encodes CASSPAGTGYNEQFF.

The chain employs TRBV11-2 and TRBJ2-5; 10 bases map to TRBD1. This CDR3 region has 16 residues. Germline CDR1 and CDR2: SGHAT and FQNNGV. V trimming: 4 bases; J trimming: 5 bases; junction bases outside the gene matches: 10. The CDR3 loop reads CASSSGTGAEGETQYF. DNA for the CDR3: TGTGCCAGCAGCTCCGGGACAGGGGCGGAAGGGGAGACCCAGTACTTC. Full variable domain (missing parts from reference TRBV11-2 and TRBJ2-5): EAGVAQSPRYKIIEKRQSVAFWCNPISGHATLYWYQQILGQGPKLLIQFQNNGVVDDSQLPKDRFSAERLKGVDSTLKIQPAKLEDSAVYLCASSSGTGAEGETQYFGPGTRLLVL.

This sequence joins TRBV25-1 and TRBJ2-7; 9 nucleotides agree with TRBD2. The germline CDR1 and CDR2 sequences are MGHDK and SYGVNS. Trimming removed 5 bases from V and 0 bases from J; junction bases left unmatched: 5. CDR3 size: 15 residues. In nucleotides, the CDR3 is TGTGCCAGCAGTCCCGCTAGCGGGAACTCCTACGAGCAGTACTTC. Its protein is CASSPASGNSYEQYF.

The chain has TRBV6-2 or TRBV6-3 and TRBJ1-4; maybe TRBD1 (5 bases). Germline-derived CDR1 and CDR2 are MNHEY and SVGEGT. The CDR3 runs 16 residues. Trimming removed 0 bases at V and 1 base at J, with 9 bases between. The CDR3: CASSYSIGETNEKLFF. CDR3 nucleotide sequence: TGTGCCAGCAGTTACTCGATAGGGGAAACTAATGAAAAACTGTTTTTT.

As regards this clone: Different DNA sequences within this sample yield the same CDR3. The chain is built from TRBV19 and TRBJ2-1; no definite D call. Trimming stripped 2 bases from V and 6 bases from J, with 5 bases between. Germline CDR1 reads LNHDA; CDR2 reads SQIVND (reference sequence). The CDR3 has 12 amino acids. The CDR3 DNA sequence: TGTGCCAGTAGTATATCATTCAATGAGCAGTTCTTC. This codes for CASSISFNEQFF. The whole variable domain, remainder taken from reference TRBV19 and TRBJ2-1, is DGGITQSPKYLFRKEGQNVTLSCEQNLNHDAMYWYRQDPGQGLRLIYYSQIVNDFQKGDIAEGYSVSREKKESFPLTVTSAQKNPTAFYLCASSISFNEQFFGPGTRLTVL.

This chain links TRBV7-2 with TRBJ2-7; 9 bases map to TRBD2. Germline V gives CDR1 SGHTA, CDR2 FQGNSA. The CDR3 extends over 15 amino acids. The V segment lost 4 bases and the J segment 1 base; nucleotides outside the gene matches: 5. The CDR3 here is CASSSGLAPSYEQYF. The CDR3 nucleotides read TGTGCCAGCAGCTCCGGACTAGCGCCGTCCTACGAGCAGTACTTC.

The chain couples TRBV7-2 to TRBJ2-1; 12 nucleotides match TRBD2. After removal of 1 base from V and 0 bases from J, the junction contained 4 bases not matched to a gene. Germline V gene data show CDR1 as SGHTA and CDR2 as FQGNSA. This CDR3 contains 18 residues. DNA for the CDR3: TGTGCCAGCAGCTTAGTACTAGCGGGAGGCCCCTCCTACAATGAGCAGTTCTTC. Its translation is CASSLVLAGGPSYNEQFF.

The rearrangement joins TRBV11-3 to TRBJ2-2; 9 bases match TRBD2. The ends lost 1 base at V and 2 bases at J; junction bases unmatched: 5. This CDR3 is built from 17 residues. Looked up from germline, CDR1 is SGHNT and CDR2 is YENEEA. The CDR3 DNA reads as TGTGCCAGCAGCTTAGGTGGCGGGAGGGGAAACACCGGGGAGCTGTTTTTT. It is translated as CASSLGGGRGNTGELFF.

The chain joins TRBV11-2 to TRBJ1-4; D may be TRBD1 (5 bases). CDR3 size: 14 residues. Germline V CDR1 and CDR2: SGHAT, FQNNGV. The ends were cut back, 5 bases at V and 10 bases at J, with 17 bases in the middle. The CDR3 DNA is TGTGCCAGCAGCCCCTCGCGGGGGATCGGAAAACTGTTTTTT. Translated: CASSPSRGIGKLFF.

The gene calls are TRBV7-3 and TRBJ1-2, with D perhaps TRBD1 (5 bases). The CDR3 extends over 13 amino acids. Germline V gene sequence: CDR1 SGHTA, CDR2 FQGTGA. Trimming stripped 3 bases from V and 3 bases from J, with 8 bases between. The CDR3 loop is CASSFARDYGYTF. The CDR3 nucleotides are TGTGCCAGCAGCTTCGCCAGGGACTATGGCTACACCTTC.

This clone was seen a single time. This rearrangement joins TRBV29-1 to TRBJ1-2; 8 bases agree with TRBD1. Germline CDR1 is SQVTM and CDR2 is ANQGSEA. V was pared by 4 bases and J by 7 bases, with 11 bases of the junction left unmatched. The CDR3 is 14 residues long. The CDR3 protein is CSVGMAGGVLGYTF. The DNA for the CDR3 is TGCAGCGTTGGGATGGCAGGGGGCGTCCTTGGCTACACCTTC.

The chain recombines TRBV7-2 with TRBJ2-1; 14 bases line up with TRBD2. This CDR3 has 15 residues. Germline lookup yields CDR1 SGHTA and CDR2 FQGNSA. With V trimmed by 5 bases and J by 9 bases, 6 bases remained unmatched. CDR3 region: CASSGGTSGRGEQFF. The CDR3 DNA reads TGTGCCAGCAGCGGGGGGACTAGCGGGAGAGGTGAGCAGTTCTTC.

The chain is built from TRBV28 and TRBJ2-7; D is unresolved. CDR3 size: 16 residues. V was clipped by 6 bases and J by 2 bases, with 20 bases between them. The germline gives CDR1 MDHEN, CDR2 SYDVKM. CDR3 residues: CASSQAGVSDTYEQYF. The CDR3 region has the DNA TGTGCCAGCAGCCAGGCTGGTGTCTCTGATACCTACGAGCAGTACTTC.

The chain recombines TRBV29-1 with TRBJ2-1; no firm D call. V was clipped by 3 bases and J by 7 bases, with 7 bases between them. Germline CDR1 reads SQVTM; CDR2 reads ANQGSEA. The CDR3 is 11 residues long. The CDR3 DNA reads TGCAGCGTTGACTATACGAATGAGCAGTTCTTC. Amino acid sequence: CSVDYTNEQFF.

The chain joins TRBV5-4 to TRBJ1-1, with a tentative D call TRBD1 (6 bases). CDR3 length equals 15 residues. V dropped 0 bases and J dropped 1 base, with 10 bases sitting between them. Germline lookup yields CDR1 SGHNT and CDR2 YYREEE (reference sequence). CDR3 in DNA: TGTGCCAGCAGCTTGGATAGGACAGCGAACACTGAAGCTTTCTTT. Translating it yields CASSLDRTANTEAFF.